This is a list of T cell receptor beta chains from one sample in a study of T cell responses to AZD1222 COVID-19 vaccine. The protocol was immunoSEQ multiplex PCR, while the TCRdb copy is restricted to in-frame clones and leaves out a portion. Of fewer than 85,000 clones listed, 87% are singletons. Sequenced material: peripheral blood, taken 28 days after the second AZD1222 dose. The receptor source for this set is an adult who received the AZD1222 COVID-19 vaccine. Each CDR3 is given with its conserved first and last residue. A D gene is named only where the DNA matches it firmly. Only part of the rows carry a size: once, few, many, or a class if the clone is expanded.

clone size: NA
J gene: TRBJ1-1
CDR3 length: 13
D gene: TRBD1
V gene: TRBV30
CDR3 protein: CAWSGWGTAEAFF
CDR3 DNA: TGTGCCTGGAGTGGGTGGGGGACAGCTGAAGCTTTCTTT

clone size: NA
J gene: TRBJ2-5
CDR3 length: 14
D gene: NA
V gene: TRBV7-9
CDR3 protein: CASSLRLQQETQYF
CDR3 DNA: TGTGCCAGCAGCTTACGCCTACAGCAAGAGACCCAGTACTTC

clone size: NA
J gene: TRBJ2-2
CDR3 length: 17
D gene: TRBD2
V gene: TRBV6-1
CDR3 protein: CASSDLGLAGITGELFF
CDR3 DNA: TGTGCCAGCAGTGACCTCGGGCTAGCGGGGATCACCGGGGAGCTGTTTTTT

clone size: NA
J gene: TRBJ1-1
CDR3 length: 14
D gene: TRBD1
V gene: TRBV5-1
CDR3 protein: CASSLQGDVTEAFF
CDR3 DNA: TGCGCCAGCAGCTTACAGGGGGATGTCACTGAAGCTTTCTTT

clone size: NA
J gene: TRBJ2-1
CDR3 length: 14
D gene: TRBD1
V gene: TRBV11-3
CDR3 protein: CASSSGTGYNEQFF
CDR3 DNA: TGTGCCAGCAGCTCAGGGACAGGGTACAATGAGCAGTTCTTC

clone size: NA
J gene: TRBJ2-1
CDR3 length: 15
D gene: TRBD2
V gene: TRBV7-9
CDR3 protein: CASSLPAGEGNEQFF
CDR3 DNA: TGTGCCAGCAGCTTACCAGCGGGAGAGGGGAATGAGCAGTTCTTC

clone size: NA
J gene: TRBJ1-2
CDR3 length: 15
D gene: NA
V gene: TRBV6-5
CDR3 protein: CASSYAPQESYGYTF
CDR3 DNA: TGTGCCAGCAGTTACGCCCCGCAGGAGTCCTATGGCTACACCTTC

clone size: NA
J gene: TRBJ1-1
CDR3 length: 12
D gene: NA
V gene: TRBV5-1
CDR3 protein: CASSFKPSEAFF
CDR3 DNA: TGCGCCAGCAGCTTTAAACCCTCTGAAGCTTTCTTT

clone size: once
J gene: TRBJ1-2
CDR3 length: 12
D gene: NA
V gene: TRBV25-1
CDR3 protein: CASSRANYGYTF
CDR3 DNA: TGTGCCAGCAGTAGAGCGAACTATGGCTACACCTTC

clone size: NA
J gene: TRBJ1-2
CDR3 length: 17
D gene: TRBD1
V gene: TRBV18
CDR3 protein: CASSPRLPGQPNYGYTF
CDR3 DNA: TGTGCCAGCTCACCACGTCTCCCGGGACAGCCTAATTATGGCTACACCTTC

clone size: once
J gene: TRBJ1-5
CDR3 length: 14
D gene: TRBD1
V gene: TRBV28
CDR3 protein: CASRPGQGNQPQHF
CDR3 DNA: TGTGCCAGCAGGCCGGGACAGGGCAATCAGCCCCAGCATTTT

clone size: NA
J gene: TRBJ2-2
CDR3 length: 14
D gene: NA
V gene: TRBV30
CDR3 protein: CAKRGSLVAGELFF
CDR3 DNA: TGTGCCAAAAGGGGCTCCCTTGTTGCCGGGGAGCTGTTTTTT

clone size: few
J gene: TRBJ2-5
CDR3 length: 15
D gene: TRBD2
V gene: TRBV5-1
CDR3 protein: CASRTTSGAGETQYF
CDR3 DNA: TGCGCCAGCAGGACGACTAGCGGAGCGGGGGAGACCCAGTACTTC

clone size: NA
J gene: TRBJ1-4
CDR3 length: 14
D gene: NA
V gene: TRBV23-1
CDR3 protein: CASSGPPTNEKLFF
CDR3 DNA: TGCGCCAGCAGTGGCCCCCCAACTAATGAAAAACTGTTTTTT

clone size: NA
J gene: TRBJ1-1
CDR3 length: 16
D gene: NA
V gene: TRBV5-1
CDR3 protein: CASSLRSMGQNTEAFF
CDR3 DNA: TGCGCCAGCAGCTTGAGGAGTATGGGGCAGAACACTGAAGCTTTCTTT

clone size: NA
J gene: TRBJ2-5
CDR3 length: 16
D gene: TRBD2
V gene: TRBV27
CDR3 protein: CASSRIGTSGSETQYF
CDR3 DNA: TGTGCCAGCAGTCGGATCGGGACTAGCGGGTCGGAGACCCAGTACTTC

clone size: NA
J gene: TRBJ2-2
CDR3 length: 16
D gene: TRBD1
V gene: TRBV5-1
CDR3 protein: CASSPGQGANTGELFF
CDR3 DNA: TGCGCCAGCAGCCCGGGACAGGGGGCGAACACCGGGGAGCTGTTTTTT

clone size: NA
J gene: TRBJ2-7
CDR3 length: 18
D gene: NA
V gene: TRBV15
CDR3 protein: CATSRERVSYSASYEQYF
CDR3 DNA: TGTGCCACCAGCAGAGAAAGGGTATCCTACTCCGCCTCCTACGAGCAGTACTTC

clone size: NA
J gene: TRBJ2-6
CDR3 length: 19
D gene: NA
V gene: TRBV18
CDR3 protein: CASSPIRPGPSSGANVLTF
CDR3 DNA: TGTGCCAGCTCACCTATCCGGCCAGGGCCGTCTTCCGGGGCCAACGTCCTGACTTTC

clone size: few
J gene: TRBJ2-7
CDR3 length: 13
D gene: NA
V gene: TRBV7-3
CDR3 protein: CASSFSGSYEQYF
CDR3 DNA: TGTGCCAGCAGTTTTTCAGGCTCCTACGAGCAGTACTTC

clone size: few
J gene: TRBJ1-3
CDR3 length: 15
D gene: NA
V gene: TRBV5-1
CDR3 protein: CASSLGGASGNTIYF
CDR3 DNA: TGCGCCAGCAGCTTGGGTGGGGCCTCTGGAAACACCATATATTTT

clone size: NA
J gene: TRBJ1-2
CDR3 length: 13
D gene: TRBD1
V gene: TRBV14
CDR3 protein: CASSQGQGYGYTF
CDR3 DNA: TGTGCCAGCAGTCAGGGACAGGGTTATGGCTACACCTTC

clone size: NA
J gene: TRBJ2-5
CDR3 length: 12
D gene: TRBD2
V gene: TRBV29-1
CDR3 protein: CSWGGGQETQYF
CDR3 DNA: TGCAGCTGGGGGGGTGGCCAAGAGACCCAGTACTTC

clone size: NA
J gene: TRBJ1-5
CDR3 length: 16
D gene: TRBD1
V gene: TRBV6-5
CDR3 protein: CASSYFQGAGNQPQHF
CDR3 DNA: TGTGCCAGCAGTTATTTCCAGGGGGCGGGCAATCAGCCCCAGCATTTT

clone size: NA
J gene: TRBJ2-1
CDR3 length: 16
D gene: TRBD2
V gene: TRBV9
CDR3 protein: CASSVAGTSGNNEQFF
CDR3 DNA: TGTGCCAGCAGTGTAGCCGGGACTAGCGGGAACAATGAGCAGTTCTTC

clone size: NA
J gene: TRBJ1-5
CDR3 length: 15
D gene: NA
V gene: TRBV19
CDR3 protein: CASSMGGRNNQPQHF
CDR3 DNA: TGTGCCAGTAGTATGGGGGGACGGAACAATCAGCCCCAGCATTTT

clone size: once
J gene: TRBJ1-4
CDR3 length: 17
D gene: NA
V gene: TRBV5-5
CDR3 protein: CASSLGWGDATNEKLFF
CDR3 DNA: TGTGCCAGCAGCTTGGGTTGGGGGGATGCAACTAATGAAAAACTGTTTTTT

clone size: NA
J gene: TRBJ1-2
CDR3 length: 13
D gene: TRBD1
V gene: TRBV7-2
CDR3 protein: CASSSSRGQGYTF
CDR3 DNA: TGTGCCAGCAGCTCCTCGAGGGGGCAGGGCTACACCTTC

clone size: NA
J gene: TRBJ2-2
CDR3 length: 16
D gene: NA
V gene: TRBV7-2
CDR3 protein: CASSLGHLIYTGELFF
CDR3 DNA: TGTGCCAGCAGCTTAGGCCACCTGATTTACACCGGGGAGCTGTTTTTT

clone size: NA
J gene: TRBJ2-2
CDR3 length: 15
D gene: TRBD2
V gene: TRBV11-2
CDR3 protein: CASSALAVQGGELFF
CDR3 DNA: TGTGCCAGCAGCGCTCTAGCGGTGCAGGGCGGGGAGCTGTTTTTT

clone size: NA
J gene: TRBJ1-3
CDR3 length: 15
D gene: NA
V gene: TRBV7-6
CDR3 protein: CASSPTTASGNTIYF
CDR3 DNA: TGTGCCAGCAGCCCTACTACAGCCTCTGGAAACACCATATATTTT

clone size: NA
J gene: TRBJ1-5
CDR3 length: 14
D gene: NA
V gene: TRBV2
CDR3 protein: CASSERGGWQPQHF
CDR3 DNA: TGTGCCAGCAGTGAAAGGGGGGGCTGGCAGCCCCAGCATTTT

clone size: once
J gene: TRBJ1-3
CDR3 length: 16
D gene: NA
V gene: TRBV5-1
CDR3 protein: CASSLEGRFSGNTIYF
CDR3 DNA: TGCGCCAGCAGCTTGGAAGGCAGGTTCTCTGGAAACACCATATATTTT

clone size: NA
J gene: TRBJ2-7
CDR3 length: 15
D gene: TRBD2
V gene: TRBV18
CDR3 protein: CASSPGLAGENEQYF
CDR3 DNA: TGTGCCAGCTCACCGGGACTAGCGGGAGAAAACGAGCAGTACTTC

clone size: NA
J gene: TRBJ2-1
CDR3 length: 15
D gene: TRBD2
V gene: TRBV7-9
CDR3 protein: CASSLSGSSYNEQFF
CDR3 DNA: TGTGCCAGCAGCCTTAGCGGGAGCTCCTACAATGAGCAGTTCTTC

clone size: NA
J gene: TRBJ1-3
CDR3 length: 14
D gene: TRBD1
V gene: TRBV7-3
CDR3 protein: CASSPGQAGNTIYF
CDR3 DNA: TGTGCCAGCAGTCCCGGACAGGCTGGAAACACCATATATTTT